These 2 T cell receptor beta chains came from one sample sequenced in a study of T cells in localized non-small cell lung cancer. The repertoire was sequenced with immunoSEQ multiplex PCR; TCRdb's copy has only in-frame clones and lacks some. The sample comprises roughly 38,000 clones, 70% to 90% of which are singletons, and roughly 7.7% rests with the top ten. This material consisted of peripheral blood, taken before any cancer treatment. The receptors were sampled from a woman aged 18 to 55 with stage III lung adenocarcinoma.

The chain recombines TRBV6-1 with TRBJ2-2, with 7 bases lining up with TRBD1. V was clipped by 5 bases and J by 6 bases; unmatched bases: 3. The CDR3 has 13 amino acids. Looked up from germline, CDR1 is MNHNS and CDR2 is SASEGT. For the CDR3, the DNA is TGTGCCAGCAGTTTTACAGGGGCCGGGGAGCTGTTTTTT. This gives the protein CASSFTGAGELFF.

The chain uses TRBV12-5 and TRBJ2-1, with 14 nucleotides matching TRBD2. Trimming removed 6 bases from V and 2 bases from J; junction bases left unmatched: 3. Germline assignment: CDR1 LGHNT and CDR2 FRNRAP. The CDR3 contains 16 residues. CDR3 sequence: CASGTSGGAPYNEQFF. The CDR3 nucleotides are TGTGCTAGTGGGACTAGCGGGGGGGCGCCCTACAATGAGCAGTTCTTC. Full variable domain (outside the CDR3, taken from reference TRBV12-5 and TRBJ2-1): DARVTQTPRHKVTEMGQEVTMRCQPILGHNTVFWYRQTMMQGLELLAYFRNRAPLDDSGMPKDRFSAEMPDATLATLKIQPSEPRDSAVYFCASGTSGGAPYNEQFFGPGTRLTVL.